One and the same sample provided the 27 T cell receptor beta chains below, sequenced in a study of blood T cell repertoires in COVID-19. Profiling relied on immunoSEQ multiplex PCR, and the TCRdb table lists in-frame clones only, not all of them. The repertoire holds about 200,000 clones, with about 79% as singletons. The specimen was peripheral blood. Receptors originate from a man in his forties or fifties with active or convalescent COVID-19.

The V and J genes are TRBV11-2 and TRBJ2-5; D is perhaps TRBD2 (6 bases). The CDR3 is 15 amino acids. Germline assignment: CDR1 SGHAT and CDR2 FQNNGV. V gave up 5 bases and J gave up 4 bases, with 17 bases separating them. The CDR3 reads CASSPTGEGGETQYF. The CDR3 DNA reads as TGTGCCAGCAGCCCAACGGGAGAGGGTGGAGAGACCCAGTACTTC.

The J gene is TRBJ2-3, the V gene TRBV5-1, with a possible D match to TRBD1 (7 bases). The CDR3 loop spans 16 amino acids. V gave up 4 bases and J gave up 2 bases, with 17 bases separating them. Germline loops: CDR1 SGHRS, CDR2 YFSETQ. The CDR3 protein is CASSNYRGGNTDTQYF. The CDR3 nucleotides are TGCGCCAGCAGCAACTACAGGGGCGGGAACACAGATACGCAGTATTTT.

This clone showed up just once. The chain uses TRBV21-1 and TRBJ2-5; TRBD2 reflects the table's D call only, with no check against the DNA. TRBV21-1 is classified as a pseudogene. The CDR3 runs 20 residues. The CDR3 reads CASSKYVERLAGSNQETQYF. CDR3 nucleotides: TGTGCCAGCAGCAAATACGTGGAGAGACTAGCGGGGTCCAACCAAGAGACCCAGTACTTC.

CDR3 nucleotides: TGCGCCAGCAGCTTAGGGACTAGCGGGCGACAACAAGAGACCCAGTACTTC. Translation: CASSLGTSGRQQETQYF. The chain combines TRBV5-1 with TRBJ2-5, with 12 bases aligning to TRBD2. There are 17 residues in the CDR3. Germline trimming cut 2 bases from V and 2 bases from J; bases unmatched to any gene: 7. The V gene's germline CDR1 is SGHRS and CDR2 YFSETQ.

The chain is built from TRBV2 and TRBJ2-5; the match to TRBD2 covers 9 bases. Unmatched junction bases numbered 10, after V lost 6 bases and J lost 5 bases. Germline CDR1 SNHLY, CDR2 FYNNEI. The CDR3 has 15 residues. The CDR3 spells CASSAWGLAGETQYF. For the CDR3, the DNA is TGTGCCAGCAGCGCCTGGGGACTAGCCGGGGAGACCCAGTACTTC.

The chain is built from TRBV6-5 and TRBJ1-1; D not certain. V was cut by 2 bases and J by 0 bases, with 10 bases left in between. The CDR3 extends over 15 amino acids. The germline V gene encodes CDR1 MNHEY and CDR2 SVGAGI. CDR3 sequence reads: CASSYQRALNTEAFF. The DNA of the CDR3 is TGTGCCAGCAGTTACCAGAGGGCCTTGAACACTGAAGCTTTCTTT.

The genes are TRBV2 and TRBJ2-7; D may be TRBD1 (5 bases). With 5 bases removed from V and 7 bases from J, the gap between germline ends came to 12 bases. The CDR3 is made up of 12 amino acids. Germline values: CDR1 SNHLY, CDR2 FYNNEI. The CDR3 DNA reads as TGTGCCAGCAGTAGACAGTTGGGAGAGCAGTACGTC. Its protein is CASSRQLGEQYV.

The rearrangement joins TRBV7-9 to TRBJ2-2, with D possibly TRBD2 on 6 matching bases. Trimming cost V 5 bases and J 4 bases, with 17 bases left between them. The CDR3 runs 16 residues. CDR1 is SEHNR, CDR2 FQNEAQ, per germline (reference sequence). CDR3 coding DNA: TGTGCCAGCAGCGAACCCCGGGACTCAAGCACCGGGGAGCTGTTTTTT. Amino acids: CASSEPRDSSTGELFF.

V is TRBV7-6 and J is TRBJ1-1, with a weak D call TRBD1 (5 bases). CDR1 and CDR2 (germline): SGHVS, FNYEAQ. This CDR3 spans 12 amino acids. Trimming removed 3 bases from V and 4 bases from J, with 6 bases in between. CDR3 nucleotide sequence: TGTGCCAGCAGCTTCACAGGCACTGAAGCTTTCTTT. It specifies CASSFTGTEAFF. The full variable domain, with the rest looked up from reference TRBV7-6 and TRBJ1-1, is GAGVSQSPRYKVTKRGQDVALRCDPISGHVSLYWYRQALGQGPEFLTYFNYEAQQDKSGLPNDRFSAERPEGSISTLTIQRTEQRDSAMYRCASSFTGTEAFFGQGTRLTVV.

This chain joins TRBV7-2 and TRBJ1-1; 7 nucleotides align to TRBD1. Germline V gives CDR1 SGHTA, CDR2 FQGNSA. This CDR3 region has 14 residues. The trim removed 2 bases at V and 3 bases at J, leaving 3 bases unmatched. The CDR3 nucleotides read TGTGCCAGCAGCTTATACAGGGGAGACACTGAAGCTTTCTTT. Protein product: CASSLYRGDTEAFF.

The J gene is TRBJ1-6, the V gene TRBV6-6; TRBD1 might be the D (5 bases). V lost 7 bases, J lost 8 bases, and 21 bases lay in between. The CDR3 has 16 residues. The germline V gene encodes CDR1 MNHNY and CDR2 SVGAGI (reference sequence). CDR3 loop: CASTRDGGTPYSPLHF. Written as DNA, the CDR3 is TGTGCCAGCACCCGGGACGGCGGGACTCCTTATTCACCCCTCCACTTT.

The V call is TRBV7-6, the J call TRBJ1-5; D possibly corresponds to TRBD1 (6 bases). This CDR3 is 17 amino acids long. The germline V gene has CDR1 SGHVS and CDR2 FNYEAQ. Trimming took 8 bases from V and 2 from J, leaving 22 bases between them. CDR3 region: CASEPCTSDSGNQPQHF. The CDR3 coding sequence is TGTGCCAGCGAACCTTGTACTTCGGACAGTGGCAATCAGCCCCAGCATTTT. Full variable domain (remainder filled in from reference TRBV7-6 and TRBJ1-5): GAGVSQSPRYKVTKRGQDVALRCDPISGHVSLYWYRQALGQGPEFLTYFNYEAQQDKSGLPNDRFSAERPEGSISTLTIQRTEQRDSAMYRCASEPCTSDSGNQPQHFGDGTRLSIL.

The J gene is TRBJ2-5, the V gene TRBV6-2 or TRBV6-3; a possible D gene is TRBD1 (6 bases). The CDR3 covers 14 residues. With 5 bases removed from V and 0 bases from J, the gap between germline ends came to 10 bases. Germline V gene data show CDR1 as MNHEY and CDR2 as SVGEGT. This CDR3 is CASSPTGYQETQYF. The CDR3 DNA is TGTGCCAGCAGTCCGACAGGCTACCAAGAGACCCAGTACTTC.

V is TRBV4-3 and J is TRBJ2-3, with D possibly TRBD2 on 5 matching bases. The CDR3 is 14 residues long. V was pared by 4 bases and J by 3 bases, with 11 bases between. CDR1 is LGHNA, CDR2 YSLEER, per germline. The CDR3 nucleotides read TGCGCCAGCAGCCTATACGGGGTTACAGATACGCAGTATTTT. This sequence encodes CASSLYGVTDTQYF.

This clone was seen ten or more times. V and J are TRBV5-6 and TRBJ1-3, with unresolved D. The CDR3 covers 19 residues. CDR1 is SGHDT, CDR2 YYEEEE, per germline. Trimming took 3 bases from V and 0 from J, leaving 22 bases between them. CDR3: CASSSMLSDQANSGNTIYF. The CDR3 bases are TGTGCCAGCAGCTCGATGCTATCTGACCAGGCTAACTCTGGAAACACCATATATTTT. The full variable domain, in which reference TRBV5-6 and TRBJ1-3 provide the parts outside the CDR3, is DAGVTQSPTHLIKTRGQQVTLRCSPKSGHDTVSWYQQALGQGPQFIFQYYEEEERQRGNFPDRFSGHQFPNYSSELNVNALLLGDSALYLCASSSMLSDQANSGNTIYFGEGSWLTVV.

This sequence joins TRBV2 and TRBJ2-4; no firm D call. The germline V gene encodes CDR1 SNHLY and CDR2 FYNNEI. V was pared by 2 bases and J by 0 bases, with 11 bases between. The CDR3 sequence is 16 residues long. The CDR3 protein is CASSERGIKAKNIQYF. In nucleotides, the CDR3 is TGTGCCAGCAGTGAACGAGGAATAAAAGCCAAAAACATTCAGTACTTC. Combining the CDR3 with reference TRBV2 and TRBJ2-4 gives the whole variable domain EPEVTQTPSHQVTQMGQEVILRCVPISNHLYFYWYRQILGQKVEFLVSFYNNEISEKSEIFDDQFSVERPDGSNFTLKIRSTKLEDSAMYFCASSERGIKAKNIQYFGAGTRLSVL.

The J gene is TRBJ2-3, the V gene TRBV15; D might be TRBD2 (5 bases). The CDR3 spans 13 residues. CDR1 LNHNV and CDR2 YYDKDF come from the germline V gene (reference sequence). Trimming took off 8 bases at V and 5 bases at J, with 14 bases between the two ends. The CDR3 DNA sequence: TGTGCCACCCGCCCGGGGATAGGAGATACGCAGTATTTT. Translating gives CATRPGIGDTQYF.

CDR3 sequence: CASSLRTGPNQPQHF. The CDR3 region has the DNA TGTGCCAGCAGCTTGCGGACAGGGCCGAATCAGCCCCAGCATTTT. The chain recombines TRBV7-2 with TRBJ1-5, with 8 bases fitting TRBD1. J gave up 4 bases and V 3 bases, and 5 bases lay outside the gene matches. This CDR3 is built from 15 residues. The germline gives CDR1 SGHTA, CDR2 FQGNSA. The variable domain in full, completed from reference TRBV7-2 and TRBJ1-5, reads GAGVSQSPSNKVTEKGKDVELRCDPISGHTALYWYRQSLGQGLEFLIYFQGNSAPDKSGLPSDRFSAERTGGSVSTLTIQRTQQEDSAVYLCASSLRTGPNQPQHFGDGTRLSIL.

J is TRBJ1-4 and V is TRBV5-4, with D perhaps TRBD1 (5 bases). The ends were cut back, 4 bases at V and 8 bases at J, with 9 bases in the middle. The V gene's germline CDR1 is SGHNT and CDR2 YYREEE (reference sequence). The CDR3 covers 12 residues. This CDR3 is CASSARGEKLFF. For the CDR3, the DNA is TGTGCCAGCAGCGCCCGGGGGGAAAAACTGTTTTTT.

V usage is TRBV5-6 and J usage is TRBJ2-1; a possible D gene is TRBD2 (6 bases). The germline V gene has CDR1 SGHDT and CDR2 YYEEEE. The CDR3 is made up of 14 amino acids. Trimming shortened V by 1 base and J by 6 bases, and 11 bases separated the two germline ends. Written as DNA, the CDR3 is TGTGCCAGCAGCTTGTCGCGGGGTAGCAATGAGCAGTTCTTC. Protein sequence: CASSLSRGSNEQFF.

V usage is TRBV5-6 and J usage is TRBJ2-7; 7 positions agree with TRBD1. The CDR3 runs 14 residues. J lost 3 bases, V lost 4 bases, and 7 bases had no gene match. The germline V gene encodes CDR1 SGHDT and CDR2 YYEEEE. The CDR3 nucleotides are TGTGCCAGCAGCACCCGACAGGGCCTCTACGAGCAGTACGTC. Residues: CASSTRQGLYEQYV.

The genes are TRBV6-5 and TRBJ2-3; no clear D. V was clipped by 6 bases and J by 0 bases, with 10 bases between them. CDR1 and CDR2 (germline): MNHEY, SVGAGI. The CDR3 sequence is 14 residues long. The CDR3 DNA reads as TGTGCCAGCAGGGTAAGACAAAGCACAGATACGCAGTATTTT. Translation: CASRVRQSTDTQYF.

This chain connects TRBV6-6 to TRBJ1-3, with 7 bases identical to TRBD1. CDR1 MNHNY and CDR2 SVGAGI come from the germline V gene (reference sequence). The CDR3 length is 16 residues. The ends lost 5 bases at V and 0 bases at J; junction bases unmatched: 7. The CDR3 DNA reads as TGTGCCAGCAGTCGAACAGGGGACCCCTCTGGAAACACCATATATTTT. Amino acid sequence: CASSRTGDPSGNTIYF.

The rearrangement joins TRBV24-1 to TRBJ2-7; weak D call: TRBD2 (5 bases). V was clipped by 0 bases and J by 4 bases, with 9 bases between them. This CDR3 contains 14 residues. Germline lookup yields CDR1 KGHDR and CDR2 SFDVKD. The CDR3 protein is CATSDLQSGYEQYV. Here the CDR3 DNA reads TGTGCCACCAGTGATTTGCAATCGGGGTACGAGCAGTACGTC.

This sequence joins TRBV5-4 and TRBJ2-2, with 12 nucleotides matching TRBD1. V lost 4 bases to trimming and J lost 5 bases; unmatched junction nucleotides: 6. The CDR3 runs 16 residues. Germline CDR1 is SGHNT and CDR2 is YYREEE (reference sequence). The CDR3 DNA follows: TGTGCCAGCAGCCGCATGGGACAGGGGGCTACCGGGGAGCTGTTTTTT. Amino acid sequence: CASSRMGQGATGELFF.

The table lists this clone with a few counts. The chain is built from TRBV7-9 and TRBJ2-1, with 12 bases lining up with TRBD2. The trim removed 8 bases at V and 5 bases at J, leaving 13 bases unmatched. This CDR3 is built from 17 residues. The germline V gene encodes CDR1 SEHNR and CDR2 FQNEAQ (reference sequence). This CDR3 reads CASALAPLAGGDNEQFF. The DNA of the CDR3 is TGTGCCAGCGCTTTGGCCCCTCTAGCGGGGGGGGACAATGAGCAGTTCTTC. Looking up the rest from reference TRBV7-9 and TRBJ2-1 gives the full variable domain: DTGVSQNPRHKITKRGQNVTFRCDPISEHNRLYWYRQTLGQGPEFLTYFQNEAQLEKSRLLSDRFSAERPKGSFSTLEIQRTEQGDSAMYLCASALAPLAGGDNEQFFGPGTRLTVL.

This chain joins TRBV3-1 (or the pseudogene TRBV3-2) and TRBJ2-7; 13 bases align to TRBD2. V shed 4 bases and J 7 bases; nucleotides not matched to a gene: 4. This CDR3 spans 14 amino acids. Looked up from germline, CDR1 is LGHDT and CDR2 is YNNKEL (reference sequence). This CDR3 is CASSPLTSGREQYF. CDR3 sequence (DNA): TGTGCCAGCAGCCCGTTGACTAGCGGGAGGGAGCAGTACTTC.